Presented here are 8 T cell receptor beta chains from one specimen sequenced in a study of T cells in women clearing cervical HPV infection (dated 2018 in TCRdb). Libraries were prepared through the immunoSEQ multiplex PCR assay. In its TCRdb copy, this immuneACCESS table keeps in-frame sequences only and misses some clones. Where compared with another copy, unresolved V genes explain less than half of these, and the others have no known cause. The table kept for this sample lists more than 20,000 clones. The biggest ten clones account for around 9.3% of the sample. Sequencing was carried out using blood buffy coat. The receptors stem from a woman between 18 and 75 years old with a cervical HPV16 infection that either progressed to CIN3+ or cleared (not recorded which).

In the case of this clone: The read falls 3 residues short of the CDR3 end, and the missing part is taken from the germline J gene. The chain employs TRBV7-6 and TRBJ2-7; no definite D call. The CDR3 consists of 13 residues. Germline CDR1 reads SGHVS; CDR2 reads FNYEAQ. Trimming removed 3 bases from V and 0 bases from J, with 6 bases in between. CDR3 DNA, as far as it was read: TGTGCCAGCAGCTTTCGTAGCTCCTACGAG. Its protein product is CASSFRSSYE. The entire CDR3 protein is CASSFRSSYEQYF. Complete variable domain (other parts from reference TRBV7-6 and TRBJ2-7): GAGVSQSPRYKVTKRGQDVALRCDPISGHVSLYWYRQALGQGPEFLTYFNYEAQQDKSGLPNDRFSAERPEGSISTLTIQRTEQRDSAMYRCASSFRSSYEQYFGPGTRLTVT.

Turning to this clone: The read terminates 3 residues before the CDR3 end, so the remaining end is supplied by the germline J gene. The J gene is TRBJ1-5, the V gene TRBV6-4; TRBD1 might be the D (5 bases). The V gene lost 2 bases and the J gene lost 3 bases, with 23 bases spanning the gap. From germline, CDR1 is MRHNA and CDR2 SNTAGT. The CDR3 covers 19 residues. CDR3 region: CASSDHHLRTRPINQPQHF. The DNA read from the CDR3 is TGTGCCAGCAGTGACCATCACCTAAGGACAAGACCGATCAATCAGCCC.

To note about this clone: The read ends 3 residues shy of where the CDR3 ends; the end is completed using the germline J gene. The chain uses TRBV7-2 and TRBJ2-7; 8 bases match TRBD1. This CDR3 contains 15 residues. Germline CDR1 and CDR2: SGHTA and FQGNSA. The trim removed 5 bases at V and 2 bases at J, leaving 8 bases unmatched. CDR3: CASSTTRTGTYEQYF. CDR3 bases read: TGTGCCAGCAGCACTACCCGGACAGGGACCTACGAG.

A remark on this clone: The read halts 3 residues ahead of the CDR3 end, with the missing end drawn from the germline J gene. The genes are TRBV14 and TRBJ1-1; D is uncertain. Germline assignment: CDR1 SGHDN and CDR2 FVKESK. The ends were cut back, 6 bases at V and 4 bases at J, with 12 bases in the middle. The CDR3 is 13 amino acids. CDR3 DNA, as far as it was read: TGTGCCAGCAGTCCAGTTGATCTCACTGAA. It is translated as CASSPVDLTE. The entire CDR3 protein is CASSPVDLTEAFF.

CDR3 residues: CASSIQGLNEQFF. Partial CDR3 DNA: TGTGCCAGCAGCATTCAGGGATTGAATGAG. The genes are TRBV7-9 and TRBJ2-1, with D tentatively TRBD1 (5 bases). Read coverage stops 3 residues before the CDR3 terminus; the germline J gene supplies the remainder. This CDR3 has 13 residues. Germline CDR1 reads SEHNR; CDR2 reads FQNEAQ (reference sequence). Trimming took off 5 bases at V and 7 bases at J, with 12 bases between the two ends.

As for this clone: The CDR3 end lies 3 residues beyond the end of the read and is filled in from the germline J gene. The genes are TRBV2 and TRBJ2-7; D gene uncertain. This CDR3 is 11 amino acids long. CDR1 is SNHLY and CDR2 is FYNNEI in the germline V gene. Between the trimmed V and J ends, which lost 1 base and 5 bases, there was a span of 3 bases. The sequenced CDR3 bases are TGTGCCAGCAGTGAAGTTAACGAG. This gives the protein CASSEVNE. The whole CDR3 protein reads CASSEVNEQYF.

With regard to this clone: The read ends 3 residues shy of where the CDR3 ends; the end is completed using the germline J gene. The chain carries TRBV29-1 and TRBJ1-1; TRBD1 aligns across 7 bases. The CDR3 length is 12 residues. V dropped 4 bases and J dropped 7; count of bases not matched to a gene: 6. Per germline, CDR1 SQVTM and CDR2 ANQGSEA. CDR3 sequence: CSVGGTDIEAFF. The covered CDR3 bases are TGCAGCGTTGGAGGGACAGACATTGAA.

In the case of this clone: The read terminates 3 residues before the CDR3 end, so the remaining end is supplied by the germline J gene. This chain links TRBV11-2 with TRBJ1-2; TRBD1 might be the D (5 bases). The germline gives CDR1 SGHAT, CDR2 FQNNGV. V was clipped by 1 base and J by 4 bases, with 10 bases between them. The CDR3 has 14 amino acids. CDR3 region: CASSLGAGSYGYTF. CDR3 DNA, as far as it was read: TGTGCCAGCAGCTTAGGGGCAGGGTCCTATGGC.